This T cell receptor beta chain was identified in a study of blood T cells in healthy people across ages. Findings and limits, study-wide: The diversity estimates, figures obtained from one million T cells, were considered underestimates. Naive CD4+ cells and diversity were both higher in long-lived donors than in aged donors. Naive T cell percentage showed a strong correlation with TCR beta diversity.

Through a sample-barcoded 5' primer and a J-beta primer mix, a second PCR was run for roughly 7 to 12 cycles. TCRdb reprocessed the 5' RACE reads via MiXCR and lists one record per CDR3 protein. The sample contains 800,000 to 900,000 distinct CDR3 sequences, 55% to 65% of which appear only once. For this clonotype: Its target is not known.

The receptor's source is a man aged 30 to 45 in good health. Material for sequencing was blood.

CDR3 sequence (DNA): TGTGCCATCAGTGACCCCACAGGGGCGAGTGGCTATGGCTACACCTTC. As protein: CAISDPTGASGYGYTF. The chain links TRBV10-3 to TRBJ1-2; 7 positions agree with TRBD1. Looked up from germline, CDR1 is ENHRY and CDR2 is SYGVKD. With V trimmed by 3 bases and J by 4 bases, 11 bases remained unmatched. The CDR3 has 16 residues.